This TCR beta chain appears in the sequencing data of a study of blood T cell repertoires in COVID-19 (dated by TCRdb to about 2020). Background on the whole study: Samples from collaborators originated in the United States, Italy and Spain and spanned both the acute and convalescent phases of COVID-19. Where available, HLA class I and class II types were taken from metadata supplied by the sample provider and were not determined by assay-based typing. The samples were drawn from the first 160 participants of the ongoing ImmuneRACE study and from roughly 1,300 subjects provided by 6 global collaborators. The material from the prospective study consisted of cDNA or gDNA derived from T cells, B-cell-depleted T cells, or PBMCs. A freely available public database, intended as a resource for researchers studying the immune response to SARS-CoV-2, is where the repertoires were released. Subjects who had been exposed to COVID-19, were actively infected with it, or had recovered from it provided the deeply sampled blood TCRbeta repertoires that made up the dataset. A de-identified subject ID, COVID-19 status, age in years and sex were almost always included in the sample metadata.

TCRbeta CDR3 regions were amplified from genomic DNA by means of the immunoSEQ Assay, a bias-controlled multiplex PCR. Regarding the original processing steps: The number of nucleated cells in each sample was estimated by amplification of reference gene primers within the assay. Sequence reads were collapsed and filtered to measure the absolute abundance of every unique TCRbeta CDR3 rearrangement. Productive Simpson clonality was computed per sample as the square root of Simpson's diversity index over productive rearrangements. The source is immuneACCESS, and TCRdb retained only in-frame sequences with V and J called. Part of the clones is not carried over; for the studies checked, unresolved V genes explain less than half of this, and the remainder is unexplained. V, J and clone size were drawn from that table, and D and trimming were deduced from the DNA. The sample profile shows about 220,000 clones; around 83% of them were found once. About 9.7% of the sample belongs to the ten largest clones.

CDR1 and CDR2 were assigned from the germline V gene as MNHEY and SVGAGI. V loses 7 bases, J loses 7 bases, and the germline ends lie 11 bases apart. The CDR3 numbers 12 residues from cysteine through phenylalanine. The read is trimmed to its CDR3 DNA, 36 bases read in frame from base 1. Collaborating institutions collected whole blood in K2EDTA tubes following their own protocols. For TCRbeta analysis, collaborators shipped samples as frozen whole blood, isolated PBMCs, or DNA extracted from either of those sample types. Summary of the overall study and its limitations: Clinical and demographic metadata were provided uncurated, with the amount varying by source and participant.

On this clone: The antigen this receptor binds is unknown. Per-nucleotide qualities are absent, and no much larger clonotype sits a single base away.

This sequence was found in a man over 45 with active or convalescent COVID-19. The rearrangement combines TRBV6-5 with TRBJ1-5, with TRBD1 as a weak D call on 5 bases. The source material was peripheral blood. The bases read TGTGCCAGCACCAGCCCAGGGCAGCCCCAGCATTTT. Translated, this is CASTSPGQPQHF.